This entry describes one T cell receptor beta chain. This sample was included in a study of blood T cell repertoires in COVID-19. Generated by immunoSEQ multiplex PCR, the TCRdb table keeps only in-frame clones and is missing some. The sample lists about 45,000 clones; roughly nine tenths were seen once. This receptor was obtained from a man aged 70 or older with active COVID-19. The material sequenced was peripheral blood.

CDR3 sequence (DNA): TGCGCCAGCAGCTTTTTTCCCGACAGGGGGTCAACCATCAAACCTGAAGCTTTCTTT. As protein: CASSFFPDRGSTIKPEAFF. The chain carries TRBV5-1 and TRBJ1-1; TRBD1 agrees at 9 bases. V shed 2 bases, J shed 6 bases, and the junction held 20 bases outside the gene matches. CDR1 is SGHRS, CDR2 YFSETQ, per germline. The CDR3 contains 19 residues.